This T cell receptor (beta chain) was recorded in a study of cytomegalovirus exposure and HLA in healthy donors. Overall study context: Among the roughly 400 genotyped donors, 65% to 85% were placed in the Caucasian-associated ancestry cluster.

PCR was performed using 60 Vbeta and 13 Jbeta primers. The method was immunoSEQ multiplex PCR; TCRdb's version includes in-frame clones alone and lacks a portion of them. The sample totals about 75,000 clones. V gave up 3 bases and J gave up 6 bases; unmatched junction bases: 2. Germline V gene lookup returns CDR1 SEHNR and CDR2 FQNEAQ (reference sequence). The CDR3 covers 13 residues. This chain uses TRBV7-9 with TRBJ1-2; 9 positions agree with TRBD1. Material for sequencing was PBMCs. This TCR was recovered from a man aged 35-49 years in good health and CMV-seronegative. The CDR3 DNA reads TGTGCCAGCAGCTTGGGACAGGGAGATGGCTACACCTTC. Translating gives CASSLGQGDGYTF.